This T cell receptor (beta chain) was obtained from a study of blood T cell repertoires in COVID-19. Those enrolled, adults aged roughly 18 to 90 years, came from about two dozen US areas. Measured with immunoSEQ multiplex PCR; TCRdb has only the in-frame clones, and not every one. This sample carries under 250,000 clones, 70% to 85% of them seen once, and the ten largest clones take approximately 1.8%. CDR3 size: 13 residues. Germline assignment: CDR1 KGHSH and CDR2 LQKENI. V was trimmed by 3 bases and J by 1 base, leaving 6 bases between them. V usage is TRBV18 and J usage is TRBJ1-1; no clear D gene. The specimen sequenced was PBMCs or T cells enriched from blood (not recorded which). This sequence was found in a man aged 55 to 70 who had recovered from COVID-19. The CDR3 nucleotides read TGTGCCAGCTCACCCTGGGCGAACACTGAAGCTTTCTTT. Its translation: CASSPWANTEAFF.